This T cell receptor beta chain comes out of a study of T cells in localized non-small cell lung cancer. V lost 5 bases and J 4 bases, leaving 20 bases between the germline ends. This CDR3 region has 16 residues. Libraries were prepared by immunoSEQ multiplex PCR; TCRdb keeps only in-frame clonotypes and omits some of them. The table shows roughly 1,900 clones, with 36% occurring only once. This clone has just a few counts. The sample was lung tumor tissue, taken before any cancer treatment. This TCR derives from a female donor older than 55 with stage II squamous cell lung carcinoma. The V gene is TRBV6-7, the J gene TRBJ2-5, with D perhaps matching TRBD1 or TRBD2 (5 bases each). TRBV6-7 is an open reading frame whose function is uncertain. CDR3 in amino acids: CASSEVLGVPGETQYF. CDR3 bases: TGTGCCAGCAGTGAAGTTTTGGGGGTTCCGGGAGAGACCCAGTACTTC.